Listed here are 14 T cell receptor beta chains from one sample, sequenced in a study of T cells in Graves' hyperthyroidism and ophthalmopathy. The source material, RNA transcripts, was used to amplify TCR beta CDR3 regions. The TCR CDR3 was amplified in a first-round RT-PCR using the HTBI primer set. TCRdb recomputed calls from the multiplex PCR reads with MiXCR, one row per CDR3 protein. The sample has about 640,000 distinct CDR3 sequences, less than 25% seen once. Sequences were obtained from blood. Receptors were obtained from a man younger than 40 with Graves' ophthalmopathy.

The chain has TRBV20-1 and TRBJ1-2; D gene uncertain. Trimming removed 0 bases from V and 4 bases from J, with 9 bases in between. The germline CDR1 and CDR2 sequences are DFQATT and SNEGSKA (reference sequence). The CDR3 is made up of 13 amino acids. The CDR3 nucleotides are TGCAGTGCTAGAGATCGGGAAACCTATGGCTACACCTTC. Protein: CSARDRETYGYTF.

The sample holds a few counts of this clonotype. This chain links TRBV27 with TRBJ2-4; D may be TRBD1 (6 bases). Looked up from germline, CDR1 is MNHEY and CDR2 is SMNVEV (reference sequence). The CDR3 spans 16 residues. Trimming pared 3 bases from V and 0 bases from J, leaving 12 bases between. This chain's CDR3 is CASSFSGQLAKNIQYF. In DNA, the CDR3 is TGTGCCAGCAGTTTCTCCGGACAGTTAGCCAAAAACATTCAGTACTTC.

Only a few counts were recorded for this clonotype. A junction boundary mismatches the germline segment, possibly from a read error. This chain connects TRBV5-1 to TRBJ2-5; D is possibly TRBD2 (6 bases). CDR3 size: 13 residues. Germline CDR1 reads SGHRS; CDR2 reads YFSETQ. Here the CDR3 reads CASSLPSEGTQYF. The DNA for the CDR3 is TGTGCCAGCAGCCTACCGTCGGAGGGGACCCAGTACTTC.

Only a few counts were recorded for this clonotype. CDR3 coding DNA: TGTGCCACCAGCAGAGATAGGGGTAGCACCGGGGAGCTGTTTTTT. Its protein product is CATSRDRGSTGELFF. The chain couples TRBV15 to TRBJ2-2; D is possibly TRBD1 (5 bases). The CDR3 extends over 15 amino acids. Trimming took off 0 bases at V and 4 bases at J, with 9 bases between the two ends. Germline CDR1 and CDR2: LNHNV and YYDKDF (reference sequence).

The V call is TRBV30, the J call TRBJ2-3, with 11 bases fitting TRBD1. Per germline, CDR1 GTSNPN and CDR2 SVGIG (reference sequence). With 5 bases clipped from V and 9 bases from J, the junction kept 16 bases outside the gene matches. The CDR3 is made up of 16 amino acids. This CDR3 is CAWRHRDRGSSSTQYF. In nucleotides, the CDR3 is TGTGCCTGGCGACACCGGGACAGGGGGTCCAGTAGCACGCAGTATTTT.

This clonotype was recorded at least ten times. The J gene is TRBJ1-5, the V gene TRBV20-1, with TRBD1 matching 9 bases. V shed 4 bases, J shed 6 bases, and the junction held 7 bases outside the gene matches. This CDR3 region has 14 residues. Germline CDR1 and CDR2: DFQATT and SNEGSKA (reference sequence). CDR3 protein: CSAKRDRVGQPQHF. The CDR3 region has the DNA TGCAGTGCTAAGAGGGACAGGGTTGGTCAGCCCCAGCATTTT.

The rearrangement uses TRBV7-9 and TRBJ2-1, with D possibly matching TRBD1 (5 bases). The CDR3 totals 14 residues. The germline V gene has CDR1 SEHNR and CDR2 FQNEAQ (reference sequence). With 4 bases removed from V and 6 bases from J, the gap between germline ends came to 13 bases. CDR3 loop: CASSSQGPLNEQFF. The CDR3 DNA is TGTGCCAGCAGCTCTCAGGGTCCCCTCAATGAGCAGTTCTTC.

This clonotype turned up a few times. The rearrangement links TRBV4-1 to TRBJ1-1; D may be TRBD1 (5 bases). V lost 1 base and J lost 1, with 16 bases in between. In germline, CDR1 is MGHRA, CDR2 YSYEKL. This CDR3 is 17 amino acids long. As DNA, the CDR3 is TGCGCCAGCAGCCAAGTCGGGGGTGGGCAGAAGAACACTGAAGCTTTCTTT. It specifies CASSQVGGGQKNTEAFF.

The chain couples TRBV20-1 to TRBJ2-5; 11 nucleotides line up with TRBD2. Germline assignment: CDR1 DFQATT and CDR2 SNEGSKA (reference sequence). V lost 0 bases, J lost 10 bases, and 4 bases stayed unmatched. This CDR3 is built from 13 residues. The CDR3 nucleotides read TGCAGTGCTAGAGATGGACTAGCGGGTGTCCAGTACTTC. Amino acid sequence: CSARDGLAGVQYF.

This clonotype was observed many times. The chain has TRBV30 and TRBJ1-2; tentative D call: TRBD1 (5 bases). V shed 3 bases and J shed 8 bases, with 16 bases lying between them. Germline values: CDR1 GTSNPN, CDR2 SVGIG (reference sequence). This CDR3 has 13 amino acids. CDR3: CAWRRTGSEGYTF. CDR3 coding DNA: TGTGCCTGGAGACGAACAGGCTCGGAGGGCTACACCTTC.

This clonotype was seen a handful of times. V is TRBV27 and J is TRBJ2-7; 9 positions agree with TRBD1. This CDR3 is built from 16 residues. V gave up 4 bases and J gave up 2 bases; unmatched junction bases: 9. Per germline, CDR1 MNHEY and CDR2 SMNVEV (reference sequence). The CDR3 nucleotides read TGTGCCAGCAGTTGGGGACAGGGTGGGAGCCCCTACGAGCAGTACTTC. As protein: CASSWGQGGSPYEQYF.

This clonotype was recorded a few times. This chain uses TRBV6-1 with TRBJ2-7; D unclear. CDR1 and CDR2 from the germline V gene are MNHNS and SASEGT. This CDR3 spans 12 amino acids. Trimming shortened V by 6 bases and J by 1 base, and 7 bases separated the two germline ends. CDR3 protein: CASRQVSYEQYF. Written as DNA, the CDR3 is TGTGCCAGCAGGCAGGTATCCTACGAGCAGTACTTC.

This clonotype has at least ten counts. This chain links TRBV28 with TRBJ2-7; D not resolved. Deletions cut 3 bases from V and 6 bases from J, with 21 bases between. CDR1 is MDHEN and CDR2 is SYDVKM in the germline V gene. This CDR3 contains 16 residues. The CDR3 is CASSFSSHDLTGEQYF. Written as DNA, the CDR3 is TGTGCCAGCAGTTTTAGTAGCCACGACCTCACCGGCGAGCAGTACTTC. Variable domain in full (rest from reference TRBV28 and TRBJ2-7): DVKVTQSSRYLVKRTGEKVFLECVQDMDHENMFWYRQDPGLGLRLIYFSYDVKMKEKGDIPEGYSVSREKKERFSLILESASTNQTSMYLCASSFSSHDLTGEQYFGPGTRLTVT.

V is TRBV30 and J is TRBJ2-6, with D hard to call. The length of the CDR3 is 20 residues. Between the trimmed V and J ends, which lost 2 bases and 0 bases, there was a span of 23 bases. Germline loops: CDR1 GTSNPN, CDR2 SVGIG (reference sequence). CDR3 residues: CAWSIQTALGSGSGANVLTF. Here the CDR3 DNA reads TGTGCCTGGAGTATCCAGACGGCTCTGGGGTCAGGCTCTGGGGCCAACGTCCTGACTTTC.